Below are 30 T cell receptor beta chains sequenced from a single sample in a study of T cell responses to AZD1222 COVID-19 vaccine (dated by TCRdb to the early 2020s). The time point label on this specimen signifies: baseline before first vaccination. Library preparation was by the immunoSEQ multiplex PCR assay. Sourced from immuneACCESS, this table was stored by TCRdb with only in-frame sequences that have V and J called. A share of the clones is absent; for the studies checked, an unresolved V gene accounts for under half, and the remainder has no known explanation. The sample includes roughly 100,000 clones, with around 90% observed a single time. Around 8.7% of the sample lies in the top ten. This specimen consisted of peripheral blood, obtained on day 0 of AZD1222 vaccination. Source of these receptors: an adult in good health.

In nucleotides, the CDR3 is TGTGCCAGCAGCCAGGAGACGGTATATGGCTACACCTTC. Translated: CASSQETVYGYTF. V usage is TRBV2 and J usage is TRBJ1-2, with unresolved D. The CDR3 contains 13 residues. Germline CDR1 reads SNHLY; CDR2 reads FYNNEI. V lost 6 bases and J lost 5, with 13 bases in between.

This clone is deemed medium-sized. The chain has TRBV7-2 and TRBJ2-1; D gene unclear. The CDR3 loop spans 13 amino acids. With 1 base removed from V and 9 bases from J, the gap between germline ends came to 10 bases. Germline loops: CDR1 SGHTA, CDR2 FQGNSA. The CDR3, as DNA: TGTGCCAGCAGCTTAGAACCGGTCAGTGAGCAGTTCTTC. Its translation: CASSLEPVSEQFF.

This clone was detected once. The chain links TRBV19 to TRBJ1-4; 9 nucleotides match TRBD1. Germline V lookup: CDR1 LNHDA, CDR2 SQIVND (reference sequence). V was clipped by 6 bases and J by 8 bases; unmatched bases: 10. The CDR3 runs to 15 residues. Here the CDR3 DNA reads TGTGCCAGTAGCCGTCTGACAGGGGGGGAAGAAAAACTGTTTTTT. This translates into CASSRLTGGEEKLFF. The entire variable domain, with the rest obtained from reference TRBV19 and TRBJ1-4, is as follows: DGGITQSPKYLFRKEGQNVTLSCEQNLNHDAMYWYRQDPGQGLRLIYYSQIVNDFQKGDIAEGYSVSREKKESFPLTVTSAQKNPTAFYLCASSRLTGGEEKLFFGSGTQLSVL.

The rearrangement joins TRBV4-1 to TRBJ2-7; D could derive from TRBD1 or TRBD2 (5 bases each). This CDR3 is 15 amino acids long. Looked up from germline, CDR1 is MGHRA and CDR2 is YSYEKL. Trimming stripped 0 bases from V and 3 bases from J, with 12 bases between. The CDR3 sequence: CASSQEGERGYEQYF. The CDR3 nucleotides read TGCGCCAGCAGCCAAGAAGGAGAGAGGGGCTACGAGCAGTACTTC.

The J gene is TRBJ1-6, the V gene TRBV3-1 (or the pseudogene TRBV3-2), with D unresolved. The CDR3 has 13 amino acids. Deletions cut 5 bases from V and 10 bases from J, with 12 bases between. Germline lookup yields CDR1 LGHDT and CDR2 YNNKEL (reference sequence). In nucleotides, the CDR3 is TGTGCCAGCAGCTTCAGAAGGGAATCACCCCTCCACTTT. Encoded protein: CASSFRRESPLHF.

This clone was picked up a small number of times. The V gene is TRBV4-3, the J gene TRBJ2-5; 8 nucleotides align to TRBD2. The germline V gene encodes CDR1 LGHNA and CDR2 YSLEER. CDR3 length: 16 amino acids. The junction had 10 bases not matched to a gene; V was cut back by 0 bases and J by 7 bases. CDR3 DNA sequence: TGCGCCAGCAGCCAAGATCGGGGGGGTACAAGAGGGACCCAGTACTTC. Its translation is CASSQDRGGTRGTQYF.

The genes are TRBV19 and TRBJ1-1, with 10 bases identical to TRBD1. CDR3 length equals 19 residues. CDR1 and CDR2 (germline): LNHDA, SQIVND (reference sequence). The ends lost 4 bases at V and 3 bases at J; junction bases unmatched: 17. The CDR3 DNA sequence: TGTGCCAGTAGTACCGACCGACCGGGACAGGGGATCGCGGACACTGAAGCTTTCTTT. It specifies CASSTDRPGQGIADTEAFF.

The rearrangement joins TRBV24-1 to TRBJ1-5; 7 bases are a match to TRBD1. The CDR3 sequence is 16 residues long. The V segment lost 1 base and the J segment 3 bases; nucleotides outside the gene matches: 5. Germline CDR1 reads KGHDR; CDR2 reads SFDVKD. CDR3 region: CATSDLKGGLNQPQHF. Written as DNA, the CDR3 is TGTGCCACCAGTGATTTAAAAGGGGGCCTCAATCAGCCCCAGCATTTT.

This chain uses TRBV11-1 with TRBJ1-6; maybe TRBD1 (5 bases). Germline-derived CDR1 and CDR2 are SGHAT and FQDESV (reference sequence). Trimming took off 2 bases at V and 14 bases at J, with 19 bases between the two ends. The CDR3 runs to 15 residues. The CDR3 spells CASSLRGVGLGSLHF. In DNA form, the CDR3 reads TGTGCCAGCAGCTTACGGGGAGTGGGACTTGGGTCCCTCCACTTT.

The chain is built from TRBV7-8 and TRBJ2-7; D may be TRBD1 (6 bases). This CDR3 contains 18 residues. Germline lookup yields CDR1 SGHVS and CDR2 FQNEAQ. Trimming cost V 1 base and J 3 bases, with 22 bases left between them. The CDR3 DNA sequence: TGTGCCAGCAGCTTAGAGGCTGGGGGCCCCGTGGGGTTCTACGAGCAGTACTTC. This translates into CASSLEAGGPVGFYEQYF.

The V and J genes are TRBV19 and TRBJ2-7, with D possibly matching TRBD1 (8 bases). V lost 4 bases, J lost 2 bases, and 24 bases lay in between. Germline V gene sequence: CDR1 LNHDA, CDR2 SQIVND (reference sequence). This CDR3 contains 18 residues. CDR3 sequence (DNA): TGTGCCAGTAGTACAGGACCACCCGGACAGGGAGGGACCTACGAGCAGTACTTC. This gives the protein CASSTGPPGQGGTYEQYF.

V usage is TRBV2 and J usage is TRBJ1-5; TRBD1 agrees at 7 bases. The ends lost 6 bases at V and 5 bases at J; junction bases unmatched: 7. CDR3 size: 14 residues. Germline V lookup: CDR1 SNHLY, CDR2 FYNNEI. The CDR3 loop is CASSRQGVDQPQHF. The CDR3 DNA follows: TGTGCCAGCAGCCGTCAGGGGGTCGATCAGCCCCAGCATTTT.

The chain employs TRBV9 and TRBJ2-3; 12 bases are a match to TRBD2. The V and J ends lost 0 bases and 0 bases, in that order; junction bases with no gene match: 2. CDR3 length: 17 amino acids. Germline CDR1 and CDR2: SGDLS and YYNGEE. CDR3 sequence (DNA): TGTGCCAGCAGCGTAGGACTAGCGGGGGCCAGCACAGATACGCAGTATTTT. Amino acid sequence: CASSVGLAGASTDTQYF.

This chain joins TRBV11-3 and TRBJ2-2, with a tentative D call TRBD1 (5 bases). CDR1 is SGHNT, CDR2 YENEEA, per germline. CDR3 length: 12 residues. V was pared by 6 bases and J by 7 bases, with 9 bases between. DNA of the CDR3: TGTGCCAGCAGAAGGGGTGACGGGGAGCTGTTTTTT. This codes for CASRRGDGELFF.

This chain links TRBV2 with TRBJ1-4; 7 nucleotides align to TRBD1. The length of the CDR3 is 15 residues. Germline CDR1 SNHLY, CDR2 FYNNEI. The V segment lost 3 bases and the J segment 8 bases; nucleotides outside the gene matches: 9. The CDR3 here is CASSDDREHSEKLFF. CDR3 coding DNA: TGTGCCAGCAGTGACGACAGGGAACATTCGGAAAAACTGTTTTTT.

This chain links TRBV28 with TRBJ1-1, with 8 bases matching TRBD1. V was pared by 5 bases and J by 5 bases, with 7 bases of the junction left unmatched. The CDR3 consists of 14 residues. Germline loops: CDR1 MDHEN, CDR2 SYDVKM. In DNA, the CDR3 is TGTGCCAGCAGTCGGACAGGGTGGGGGACTGAAGCTTTCTTT. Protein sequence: CASSRTGWGTEAFF.

This CDR3 is CASSPNRDLYGYTF. CDR3 coding DNA: TGTGCCAGCAGCCCAAACAGGGACCTCTATGGCTACACCTTC. The V call is TRBV3-1 (or the pseudogene TRBV3-2), the J call TRBJ1-2; a possible D gene is TRBD1 (6 bases). Trimming stripped 4 bases from V and 4 bases from J, with 13 bases between. CDR1 and CDR2 (germline): LGHDT, YNNKEL (reference sequence). The CDR3 has 14 residues.

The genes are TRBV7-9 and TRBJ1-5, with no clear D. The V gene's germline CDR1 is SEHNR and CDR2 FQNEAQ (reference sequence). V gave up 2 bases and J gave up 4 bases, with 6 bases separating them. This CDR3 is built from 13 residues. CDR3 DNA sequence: TGTGCCAGCAGCTTAACCGTGAATCAGCCCCAGCATTTT. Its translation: CASSLTVNQPQHF.

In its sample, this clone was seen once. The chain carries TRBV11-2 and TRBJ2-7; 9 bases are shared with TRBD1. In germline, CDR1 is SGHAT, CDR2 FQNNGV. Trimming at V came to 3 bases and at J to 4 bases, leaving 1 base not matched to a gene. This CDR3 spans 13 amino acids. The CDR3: CASSFGQGYEQYF. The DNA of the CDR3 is TGTGCCAGCAGCTTCGGACAGGGGTACGAGCAGTACTTC. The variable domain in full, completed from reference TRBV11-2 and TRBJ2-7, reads EAGVAQSPRYKIIEKRQSVAFWCNPISGHATLYWYQQILGQGPKLLIQFQNNGVVDDSQLPKDRFSAERLKGVDSTLKIQPAKLEDSAVYLCASSFGQGYEQYFGPGTRLTVT.

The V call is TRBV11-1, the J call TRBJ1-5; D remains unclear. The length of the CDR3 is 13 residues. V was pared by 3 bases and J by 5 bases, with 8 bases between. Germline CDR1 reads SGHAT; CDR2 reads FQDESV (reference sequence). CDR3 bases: TGTGCCAGCAGCTTTAACACCGATCAGCCCCAGCATTTT. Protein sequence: CASSFNTDQPQHF.

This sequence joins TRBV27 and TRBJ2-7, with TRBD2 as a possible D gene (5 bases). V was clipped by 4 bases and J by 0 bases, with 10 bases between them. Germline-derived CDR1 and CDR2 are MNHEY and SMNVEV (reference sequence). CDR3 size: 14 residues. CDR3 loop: CASSSGDHSYEQYF. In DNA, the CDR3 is TGTGCCAGCAGTTCCGGGGATCACTCCTACGAGCAGTACTTC.

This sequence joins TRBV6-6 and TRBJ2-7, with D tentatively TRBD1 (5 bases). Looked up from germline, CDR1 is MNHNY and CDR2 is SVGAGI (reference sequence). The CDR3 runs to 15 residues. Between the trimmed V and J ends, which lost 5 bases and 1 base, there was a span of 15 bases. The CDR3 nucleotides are TGTGCCAGCAGTCTCCCACCCGACAGTTCCTACGAGCAGTACTTC. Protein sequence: CASSLPPDSSYEQYF.

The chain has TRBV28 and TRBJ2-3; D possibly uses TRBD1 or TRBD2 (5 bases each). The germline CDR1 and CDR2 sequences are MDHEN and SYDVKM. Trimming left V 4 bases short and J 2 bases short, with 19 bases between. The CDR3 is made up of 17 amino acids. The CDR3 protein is CASSWPYGTGHTDTQYF. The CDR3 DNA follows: TGTGCCAGCAGTTGGCCGTACGGGACCGGACACACAGATACGCAGTATTTT.

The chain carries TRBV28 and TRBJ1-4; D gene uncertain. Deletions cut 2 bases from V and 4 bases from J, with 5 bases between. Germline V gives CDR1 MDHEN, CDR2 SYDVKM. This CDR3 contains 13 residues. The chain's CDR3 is CASSLGDNEKLFF. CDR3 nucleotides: TGTGCCAGCAGTTTAGGGGATAATGAAAAACTGTTTTTT.

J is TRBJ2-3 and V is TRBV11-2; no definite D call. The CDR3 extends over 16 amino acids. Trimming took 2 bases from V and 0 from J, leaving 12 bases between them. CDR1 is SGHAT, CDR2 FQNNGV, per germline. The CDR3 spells CASSLFSESSTDTQYF. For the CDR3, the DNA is TGTGCCAGCAGCTTATTCTCTGAGTCTAGCACAGATACGCAGTATTTT. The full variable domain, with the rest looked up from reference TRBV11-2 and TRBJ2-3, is EAGVAQSPRYKIIEKRQSVAFWCNPISGHATLYWYQQILGQGPKLLIQFQNNGVVDDSQLPKDRFSAERLKGVDSTLKIQPAKLEDSAVYLCASSLFSESSTDTQYFGPGTRLTVL.

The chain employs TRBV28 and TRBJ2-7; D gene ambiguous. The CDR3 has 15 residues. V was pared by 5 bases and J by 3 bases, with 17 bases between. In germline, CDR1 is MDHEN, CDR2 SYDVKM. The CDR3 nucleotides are TGTGCCAGCAGTGACGCTAGTAGTCAAAGCTACGAGCAGTACTTC. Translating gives CASSDASSQSYEQYF.

CDR3 amino acids: CASISFPELARSTSGETQYF. As DNA, the CDR3 is TGTGCCAGCATCTCATTCCCCGAATTGGCTAGAAGTACCAGTGGGGAGACCCAGTACTTC. This chain connects TRBV28 to TRBJ2-5; D gene ambiguous. This CDR3 is built from 20 residues. With 7 bases removed from V and 5 bases from J, the gap between germline ends came to 35 bases. Per germline, CDR1 MDHEN and CDR2 SYDVKM.

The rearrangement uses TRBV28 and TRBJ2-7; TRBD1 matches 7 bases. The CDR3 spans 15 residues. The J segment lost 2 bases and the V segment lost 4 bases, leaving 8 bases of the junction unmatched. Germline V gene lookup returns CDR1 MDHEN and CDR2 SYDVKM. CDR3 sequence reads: CASSSRDRKAYEQYF. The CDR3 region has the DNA TGTGCCAGCAGTTCCCGGGACAGAAAAGCCTACGAGCAGTACTTC. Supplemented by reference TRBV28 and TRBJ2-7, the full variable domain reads DVKVTQSSRYLVKRTGEKVFLECVQDMDHENMFWYRQDPGLGLRLIYFSYDVKMKEKGDIPEGYSVSREKKERFSLILESASTNQTSMYLCASSSRDRKAYEQYFGPGTRLTVT.

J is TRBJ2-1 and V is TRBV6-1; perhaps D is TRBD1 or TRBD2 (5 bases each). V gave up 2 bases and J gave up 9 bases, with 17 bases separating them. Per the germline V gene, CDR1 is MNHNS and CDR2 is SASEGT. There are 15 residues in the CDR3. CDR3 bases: TGTGCCAGCAGTGAATTGACGGGACCTCTCAGTGAGCAGTTCTTC. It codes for CASSELTGPLSEQFF.

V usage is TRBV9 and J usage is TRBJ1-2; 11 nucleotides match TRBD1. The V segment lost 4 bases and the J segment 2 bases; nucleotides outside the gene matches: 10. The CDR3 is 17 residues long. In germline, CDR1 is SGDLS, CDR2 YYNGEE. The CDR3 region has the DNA TGTGCCAGCAGCCCGGGGACAGGGGGAGCAATAAACTATGGCTACACCTTC. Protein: CASSPGTGGAINYGYTF.